These 22 T cell receptor beta chains came from one sample sequenced in a study of T cell clonotyping in hematopoietic cell transplantation. The repertoire was sequenced with immunoSEQ multiplex PCR; TCRdb's copy has only in-frame clones and lacks some. The sample shows around 5,000 clones, over 55% of them seen only once. Sequenced here: PBMCs, sampled 100 days after allogeneic stem cell transplant. The receptors were sampled from a female patient in her forties or fifties who had an allogeneic stem cell transplant, so the T cells may come from the graft donor. Some clones in this sample may be carry-over from other donors' samples.

In its sample, this clone is medium-sized. This chain links TRBV19 with TRBJ2-1; 12 bases match TRBD1. After removal of 5 bases from V and 13 bases from J, the junction contained 12 bases not matched to a gene. Germline loops: CDR1 LNHDA, CDR2 SQIVND (reference sequence). The CDR3 consists of 15 residues. The CDR3 region has the DNA TGTGCCAGTAGTCCGGGACAGGGGGCGAGTGGTCGACAGTTCTTC. Translated, it gives CASSPGQGASGRQFF.

The rearrangement joins TRBV11-3 to TRBJ2-3; D is unresolved. The germline gives CDR1 SGHNT, CDR2 YENEEA. This CDR3 is built from 13 residues. Trimming took off 5 bases at V and 0 bases at J, with 6 bases between the two ends. The chain's CDR3 is CASSPSSTDTQYF. The CDR3 DNA is TGTGCCAGCAGCCCAAGTAGCACAGATACGCAGTATTTT.

The chain carries TRBV6-6 and TRBJ2-7; D might be TRBD1 (6 bases). The CDR3 contains 15 residues. Deletions cut 2 bases from V and 1 base from J, with 12 bases between. Looked up from germline, CDR1 is MNHNY and CDR2 is SVGAGI (reference sequence). The DNA for the CDR3 is TGTGCCAGCAGTTACGCCGGGACACTGTCCTACGAGCAGTACTTC. Encoded protein: CASSYAGTLSYEQYF.

The J gene is TRBJ2-7, the V gene TRBV7-2, with 9 positions matching TRBD2. Losses at the gene ends were 3 bases for V and 7 bases for J; bases not matched to a gene: 7. Germline CDR1 reads SGHTA; CDR2 reads FQGNSA. The CDR3 loop spans 14 amino acids. The CDR3 DNA reads TGTGCCAGCAGCTTTTCCCTAGCGGGACGGGAGCAGTACTTC. It encodes CASSFSLAGREQYF.

This CDR3 is CASSDTGTAQETQYF. CDR3 nucleotide sequence: TGCGCCAGCAGTGATACCGGGACCGCACAAGAGACCCAGTACTTC. The gene calls are TRBV10-1 and TRBJ2-5, with D perhaps assigned TRBD1 or TRBD2 (5 bases each). Germline V lookup: CDR1 WNHNN, CDR2 SYGVQD (reference sequence). This CDR3 contains 15 residues. Trimming stripped 3 bases from V and 2 bases from J, with 13 bases between.

This chain links TRBV11-2 with TRBJ1-2; 7 bases line up with TRBD1. The V and J ends lost 0 bases and 4 bases, in that order; junction bases with no gene match: 11. Germline loops: CDR1 SGHAT, CDR2 FQNNGV. The length of the CDR3 is 17 residues. CDR3 amino acids: CASSLDILDRPLYGYTF. The CDR3 DNA is TGTGCCAGCAGCTTAGATATCTTGGACAGGCCCCTCTATGGCTACACCTTC. The full variable domain, in which reference TRBV11-2 and TRBJ1-2 provide the parts outside the CDR3, is EAGVAQSPRYKIIEKRQSVAFWCNPISGHATLYWYQQILGQGPKLLIQFQNNGVVDDSQLPKDRFSAERLKGVDSTLKIQPAKLEDSAVYLCASSLDILDRPLYGYTFGSGTRLTVV.

The V call is TRBV15, the J call TRBJ1-2, with D maybe TRBD1 (5 bases). V lost 5 bases, J lost 7 bases, and 14 bases lay in between. Germline lookup yields CDR1 LNHNV and CDR2 YYDKDF (reference sequence). This CDR3 contains 13 residues. The CDR3 spells CATSQMGLSGYTF. The CDR3 coding sequence is TGTGCCACCAGCCAGATGGGGCTCTCTGGCTACACCTTC.

The V gene is TRBV6-5, the J gene TRBJ2-1, with D tentatively TRBD1 or TRBD2 (5 bases each). This CDR3 has 16 amino acids. V lost 0 bases and J 4 bases, leaving 13 bases between the germline ends. Germline CDR1 and CDR2: MNHEY and SVGAGI. CDR3 bases: TGTGCCAGCAGTTACTCGGGGGAGCGGACGTACAATGAGCAGTTCTTC. Translation gives CASSYSGERTYNEQFF.

This clone was detected a few times. The gene calls are TRBV27 and TRBJ2-7, with TRBD1 matching over 7 bases. The V segment lost 6 bases and the J segment 4 bases; nucleotides outside the gene matches: 12. Germline CDR1 and CDR2: MNHEY and SMNVEV (reference sequence). The CDR3 loop spans 15 amino acids. DNA for the CDR3: TGTGCCAGCAGCGAGCTCCCGGGACAGAAGTACGAGCAGTACTTC. It yields the protein CASSELPGQKYEQYF.

The chain uses TRBV7-8 and TRBJ2-5; 8 bases fit TRBD1. The CDR3 spans 15 residues. V gave up 4 bases and J gave up 1 base; unmatched junction bases: 5. Looked up from germline, CDR1 is SGHVS and CDR2 is FQNEAQ. CDR3 bases: TGTGCCAGCAGCTGGGGGACAGGCCCCCAAGAGACCCAGTACTTC. Translating it yields CASSWGTGPQETQYF. The full variable domain, rest sourced from reference TRBV7-8 and TRBJ2-5, is GAGVSQSPRYKVAKRGQDVALRCDPISGHVSLFWYQQALGQGPEFLTYFQNEAQLDKSGLPSDRFFAERPEGSVSTLKIQRTQQEDSAVYLCASSWGTGPQETQYFGPGTRLLVL.

V and J are TRBV11-1 and TRBJ2-1; D possibly uses TRBD1 or TRBD2 (5 bases each). V lost 1 base, J lost 7 bases, and 11 bases lay in between. The CDR3 totals 14 residues. From germline, CDR1 is SGHAT and CDR2 FQDESV (reference sequence). The CDR3, as DNA: TGTGCCAGCAGCTTAGATTTGGGGGAGAATGAGCAGTTCTTC. Translated: CASSLDLGENEQFF.

This clone was observed a single time. CDR3 in amino acids: CASSYSASRPYEQYF. The CDR3 nucleotides are TGTGCCAGCAGTTACTCGGCTAGTCGTCCCTACGAGCAGTACTTC. The genes are TRBV6-5 and TRBJ2-7; unclear D gene. Germline assignment: CDR1 MNHEY and CDR2 SVGAGI. Trimming cost V 0 bases and J 2 bases, with 11 bases left between them. This CDR3 has 15 amino acids.

This clone is deemed hyperexpanded. The J gene is TRBJ1-5, the V gene TRBV6-4, with D unresolved. The CDR3 extends over 13 amino acids. Per the germline V gene, CDR1 is MRHNA and CDR2 is SNTAGT. V gave up 6 bases and J gave up 4 bases, with 10 bases separating them. CDR3 region: CASSLEENQPQHF. CDR3 coding DNA: TGTGCCAGCAGCTTAGAGGAGAATCAGCCCCAGCATTTT.

There are a few counts of this clone. The chain combines TRBV5-1 with TRBJ1-4, with 11 nucleotides matching TRBD1. Germline V CDR1 and CDR2: SGHRS, YFSETQ. The J segment lost 0 bases and the V segment lost 3 bases, leaving 7 bases of the junction unmatched. This CDR3 has 18 amino acids. Here the CDR3 DNA reads TGCGCCAGCAGCTCCGTCCCGGGACAGGGGGCAACTAATGAAAAACTGTTTTTT. Translated, it gives CASSSVPGQGATNEKLFF. Looking up the rest from reference TRBV5-1 and TRBJ1-4 gives the full variable domain: KAGVTQTPRYLIKTRGQQVTLSCSPISGHRSVSWYQQTPGQGLQFLFEYFSETQRNKGNFPGRFSGRQFSNSRSEMNVSTLELGDSALYLCASSSVPGQGATNEKLFFGSGTQLSVL.

The V gene is TRBV5-6, the J gene TRBJ2-5; TRBD2 matches 12 bases. CDR3 size: 16 residues. J lost 5 bases, V lost 4 bases, and 9 bases had no gene match. Germline V CDR1 and CDR2: SGHDT, YYEEEE. The CDR3: CASSRTSGIVRETQYF. Here the CDR3 DNA reads TGTGCCAGCAGCAGGACTAGCGGGATCGTAAGGGAGACCCAGTACTTC.

This rearrangement joins TRBV7-3 to TRBJ2-1, with a tentative D call TRBD1 (5 bases). Germline CDR1 and CDR2: SGHTA and FQGTGA. This CDR3 has 14 amino acids. V dropped 5 bases and J dropped 8 bases, with 16 bases sitting between them. The CDR3 coding sequence is TGTGCCAGCAGCCAACAGGCCTCCCGGGATGAGCAGTTCTTC. This gives the protein CASSQQASRDEQFF.

V is TRBV7-2 and J is TRBJ2-7; TRBD2 agrees at 7 bases. V lost 3 bases and J lost 2; bases outside the gene matches: 4. In germline, CDR1 is SGHTA, CDR2 FQGNSA. This CDR3 region has 14 residues. Here the CDR3 reads CASSFGGRTYEQYF. CDR3 coding DNA: TGTGCCAGCAGCTTTGGCGGGAGAACCTACGAGCAGTACTTC. The variable domain in full, with the rest retrieved from reference TRBV7-2 and TRBJ2-7, is GAGVSQSPSNKVTEKGKDVELRCDPISGHTALYWYRQSLGQGLEFLIYFQGNSAPDKSGLPSDRFSAERTGGSVSTLTIQRTQQEDSAVYLCASSFGGRTYEQYFGPGTRLTVT.

The chain recombines TRBV23-1 with TRBJ1-2; D gene ambiguous. TRBV23-1 is known as an ORF, though its function is uncertain. This CDR3 has 14 residues. The ends were cut back, 8 bases at V and 4 bases at J, with 17 bases in the middle. DNA of the CDR3: TGCGCCAGCCGCAGGCCGAAACCCCCCTATGGCTACACCTTC. It is translated as CASRRPKPPYGYTF.

The chain links TRBV9 to TRBJ2-2, with TRBD1 matching over 10 bases. The ends lost 9 bases at V and 3 bases at J; junction bases unmatched: 2. Germline lookup yields CDR1 SGDLS and CDR2 YYNGEE. The CDR3 has 13 amino acids. CDR3 nucleotides: TGTGCCACCGGGACAGGGGACACCGGGGAGCTGTTTTTT. Translated, it gives CATGTGDTGELFF.

To note about this clone: Other DNA sequences of this sample code for an identical CDR3. The chain links TRBV11-3 to TRBJ2-7; TRBD1 or TRBD2 may be the D gene (5 bases each). The CDR3 is 12 amino acids. V was pared by 5 bases and J by 7 bases, with 12 bases between. CDR1 and CDR2 from the germline V gene are SGHNT and YENEEA. The DNA of the CDR3 is TGTGCCAGCAGCCTAACTTGGGGGGAGCAGTACTTC. It is translated as CASSLTWGEQYF.

The rearrangement links TRBV6-1 to TRBJ1-1, with TRBD1 as a possible D gene (6 bases). V dropped 5 bases and J dropped 1 base, with 8 bases sitting between them. This CDR3 spans 13 amino acids. Germline V CDR1 and CDR2: MNHNS, SASEGT. The CDR3 region is CASSQTGNTEAFF. CDR3 bases: TGTGCCAGCAGTCAGACAGGGAACACTGAAGCTTTCTTT.

CDR3: CASSLSASGSSFEQYF. The DNA for the CDR3 is TGTGCCAGCAGTTTATCGGCTAGCGGGAGTAGTTTCGAGCAGTACTTC. This chain links TRBV27 with TRBJ2-7, with 10 bases lining up with TRBD2. V was pared by 0 bases and J by 6 bases, with 8 bases of the junction left unmatched. The CDR3 covers 16 residues. Germline V gives CDR1 MNHEY, CDR2 SMNVEV (reference sequence).